Below are 6 T cell receptor beta chains sequenced from a single sample in a study of CD8+ T cells in alopecia areata. The pooled cutaneous lymph node cells were sorted using several markers (CD4, CD8alpha, NKG2D, NKG2ACE and others). The authors extracted RNA and reverse transcribed it into cDNA as the sequencing template. Generated by immunoSEQ multiplex PCR, the TCRdb table keeps only in-frame clones and is missing some. The sample lists approximately 280,000 clones, none appearing once, the ten largest making up approximately 1.2%. Specimen: CD4+ T cells sorted from a lymph node. The receptors stem from a C3H/HeJ mouse with alopecia areata. Mice of this strain are of MHC haplotype H2-k.

This clone was counted a few times. The genes are named according to mouse. From the germline J gene comes the end of the CDR3, since the read stops 4 residues before it. The same CDR3 arises from other DNA sequences in this sample as well. The V and J genes are TRBV13-1 and TRBJ2-7, with 10 bases lining up with TRBD2. This CDR3 has 15 amino acids. Germline CDR1 NSHNY, CDR2 SYGAGN. Losses at the gene ends were 2 bases for V and 1 base for J; bases not matched to a gene: 3. The CDR3 sequence: CASSDRTGGSYEQYF. The sequenced CDR3 bases are TGTGCCAGCAGTGACCGGACTGGGGGTTCCTAT.

This clone has just a few counts. Any gene name here is a mouse gene name. The CDR3 is cut off 4 residues early in the read; its end comes from the germline J gene. The genes are TRBV14 and TRBJ2-5, with 7 bases that match TRBD1. V trimming: 4 bases; J trimming: 3 bases; junction bases outside the gene matches: 5. The CDR3 runs 14 residues. Germline assignment: CDR1 SGHDT and CDR2 FRDEAV. The CDR3: CASSPWGQQDTQYF. The part of the CDR3 DNA that was read is TGTGCCAGCAGTCCGTGGGGACAGCAAGAC.

As for this clone: A much more abundant neighbour one base away suggests this may be a read error. Gene names denote mouse genes. The CDR3 end is not reached by the read, which stops 4 residues before it; the germline J gene fills it in. V is TRBV2 and J is TRBJ1-2, with a weak D call TRBD1 (6 bases). This CDR3 region has 14 residues. In germline, CDR1 is LGHNA, CDR2 YSYQKL. Trimming removed 5 bases from V and 0 bases from J, with 10 bases in between. The DNA read from the CDR3 is TGTGCCAGCAGCGCCGGGACAACAAACTCC. Translated: CASSAGTTNS. The full CDR3 is CASSAGTTNSDYTF.

This clone was detected a few times. Gene names are mouse gene names. Coverage ceases 4 residues before the CDR3 finishes, and the germline J gene fills in the end. The rearrangement links TRBV13-3 to TRBJ2-3, with D perhaps matching TRBD1 (5 bases). The CDR3 totals 15 residues. The V end was cut by 4 bases, the J end by 0 bases, with 12 bases between. Germline assignment: CDR1 NNHDY and CDR2 SYVADS. The sequenced CDR3 bases are TGTGCCAGCAGTCCCCAGACAGCTAGTGCAGAA. This codes for CASSPQTASAE. The CDR3 as a whole reads CASSPQTASAETLYF.

With regard to this clone: Mouse germline and gene names are used. The read ends 4 residues before the CDR3 terminus; that terminus is restored from the germline J gene. Other DNA sequences in this specimen translate into the identical CDR3. This chain links TRBV1 with TRBJ2-2, with 9 bases identical to TRBD2. The CDR3 runs to 14 residues. V gave up 6 bases and J gave up 2 bases; unmatched junction bases: 1. Germline CDR1 is NSQYPW and CDR2 is LRSPGD (reference sequence). The sequenced part of the CDR3 DNA is TGCACCTGCAGCGACTGGGGGAACACCGGG. Its translation: CTCSDWGNTG. The entire CDR3 protein is CTCSDWGNTGQLYF.

As to this clone: Germline and genes here are mouse. The CDR3 is cut off 4 residues early in the read; its end comes from the germline J gene. This same CDR3 is encoded by further DNA sequences in the sample. V usage is TRBV19 and J usage is TRBJ1-2; 10 bases match TRBD1. Germline trimming cut 3 bases from V and 3 bases from J; bases unmatched to any gene: 2. Germline CDR1 and CDR2: FNHDT and SITEND (reference sequence). This CDR3 is 14 amino acids long. The sequenced CDR3 bases are TGTGCCAGCAGTAGGACAGGGGGGGACTCC. This sequence encodes CASSRTGGDS. The full CDR3 sequence reads CASSRTGGDSDYTF.